This TCR beta chain was recovered during a study of T cells in Graves' hyperthyroidism and ophthalmopathy. Turning to the study itself: Initial diagnosis, before any treatment, was when peripheral blood was collected. Broader study findings: The majority of expanded thyroid clonotypes above 0.001 also appeared in blood.

The V gene's germline CDR1 is SGDLS and CDR2 YYNGEE. The CDR3 has 15 residues. J lost 2 bases, V lost 4 bases, and 1 base had no gene match. Regarding this clonotype: Its antigen is currently unknown.

Out of approximately 10 ml of fresh peripheral blood came the PBMCs. Amplified regions were TCR beta CDR3 sequences from RNA transcripts. HTBI primers were employed in a first-round RT-PCR of the TCR CDR3. In TCRdb, the multiplex PCR reads were re-called with MiXCR into one record per CDR3 protein. The sample holds 300,000 to 450,000 distinct CDR3 sequences, more than 11% seen once. Sequenced: blood. The J gene is TRBJ2-2, the V gene TRBV9; 11 bases are shared with TRBD2. This TCR was recovered from a woman aged 55-69 years with Graves' hyperthyroidism. In DNA form, the CDR3 reads TGTGCCAGCAGCACTAGCGGGAGTAACACCGGGGAGCTGTTTTTT. Translated: CASSTSGSNTGELFF. The full variable domain, its missing parts supplied by reference TRBV9 and TRBJ2-2, is DSGVTQTPKHLITATGQRVTLRCSPRSGDLSVYWYQQSLDQGLQFLIQYYNGEERAKGNILERFSAQQFPDLHSELNLSSLELGDSALYFCASSTSGSNTGELFFGEGSRLTVL.